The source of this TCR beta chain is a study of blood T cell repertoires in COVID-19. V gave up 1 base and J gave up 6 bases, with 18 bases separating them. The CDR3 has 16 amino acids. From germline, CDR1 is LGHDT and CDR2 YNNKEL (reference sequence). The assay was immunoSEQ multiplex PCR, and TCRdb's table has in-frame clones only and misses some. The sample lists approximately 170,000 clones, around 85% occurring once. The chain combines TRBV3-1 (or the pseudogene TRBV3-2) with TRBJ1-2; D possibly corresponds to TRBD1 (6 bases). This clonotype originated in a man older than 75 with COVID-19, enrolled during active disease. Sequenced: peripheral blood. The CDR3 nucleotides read TGTGCCAGCAGCCAAGGGGGGACAAATACTAGGGATGGCTACACCTTC. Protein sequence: CASSQGGTNTRDGYTF.